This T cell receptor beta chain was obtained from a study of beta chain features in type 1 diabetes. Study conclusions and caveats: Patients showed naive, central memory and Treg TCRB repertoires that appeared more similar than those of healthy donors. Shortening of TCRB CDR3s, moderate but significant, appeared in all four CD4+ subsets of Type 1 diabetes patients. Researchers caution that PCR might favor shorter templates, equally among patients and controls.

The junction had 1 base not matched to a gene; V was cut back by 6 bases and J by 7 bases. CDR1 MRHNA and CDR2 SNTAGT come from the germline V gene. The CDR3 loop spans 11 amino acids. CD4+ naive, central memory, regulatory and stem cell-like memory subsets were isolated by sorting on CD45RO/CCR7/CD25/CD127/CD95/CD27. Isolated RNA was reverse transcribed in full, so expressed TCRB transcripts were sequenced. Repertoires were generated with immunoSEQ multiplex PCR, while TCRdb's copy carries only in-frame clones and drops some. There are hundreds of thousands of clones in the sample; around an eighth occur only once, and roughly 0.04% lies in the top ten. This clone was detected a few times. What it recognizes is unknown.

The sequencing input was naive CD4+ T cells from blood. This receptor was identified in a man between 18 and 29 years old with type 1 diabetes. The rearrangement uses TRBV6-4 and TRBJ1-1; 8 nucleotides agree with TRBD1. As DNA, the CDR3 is TGTGCCAGCAGAGGACAGGGTGAAGCTTTCTTT. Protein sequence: CASRGQGEAFF.